This TCR beta chain derives from a study of blood T cell repertoires in COVID-19. In the study overall: Specimens from acute and convalescent COVID-19 originated in the United States, Italy and Spain. T cells, B-cell-depleted T cells, or PBMCs provided the cDNA or gDNA that served as material.

Only a few counts were recorded for this clone. CDR1 is SGHNT, CDR2 YYREEE, per germline (reference sequence). There are 15 residues in the CDR3. The junction had 9 bases not matched to a gene; V was cut back by 2 bases and J by 7 bases. Original methodology: Estimates of nucleated cell counts were drawn from the amplification of reference gene primers. Repertoires were generated with immunoSEQ multiplex PCR, while TCRdb's copy carries only in-frame clones and drops some. V and J calls and clone size follow that table, whereas D and trimming were derived from the DNA. The sample has under 200,000 clones, 65% to 90% seen once.

The chain combines TRBV5-4 with TRBJ2-7, with TRBD2 matching 10 bases. The sequence derives from a human donor in a cohort sampled during active COVID-19. The sample comprised peripheral blood. Here the CDR3 reads CASSFGTSVPEEQYF. CDR3 coding DNA: TGTGCCAGCAGCTTCGGGACTAGCGTTCCGGAGGAGCAGTACTTC.